The 8 T cell receptor beta chains in this list originate from one sample, sequenced in a study of T-cell memory formation after mild COVID-19. Each CDR3 protein is one row after TCRdb ran MiXCR on the 5' RACE reads. The sample records 200,000 to 250,000 distinct CDR3 sequences, over 7.5% being singletons. Sequences were obtained from PBMCs or a T cell subset sorted from them (not recorded which). The receptors come from a man aged 18 to 30 who had mild COVID-19 (a few samples of this study predate the infection). Cell type and time point are not known.

This chain links TRBV20-1 with TRBJ1-4; no clear D gene. V was trimmed by 6 bases and J by 10 bases, leaving 12 bases between them. Germline assignment: CDR1 DFQATT and CDR2 SNEGSKA (reference sequence). This CDR3 region has 11 residues. In DNA, the CDR3 is TGCAGTGCCCAGACGTATGGAAAACTGTTTTTT. It encodes CSAQTYGKLFF.

This clonotype occurred a few times. The chain joins TRBV5-1 to TRBJ1-1; D is ambiguous. Germline CDR1 is SGHRS and CDR2 is YFSETQ. CDR3 size: 13 residues. Trimming stripped 0 bases from V and 2 bases from J, with 5 bases between. Here the CDR3 DNA reads TGCGCCAGCAGCTTGGTAACAAACACTGAAGCTTTCTTT. Translating gives CASSLVTNTEAFF.

The rearrangement joins TRBV6-2 or TRBV6-3 to TRBJ1-2; 7 bases map to TRBD1. Germline lookup yields CDR1 MNHEY and CDR2 SVGEGT. The CDR3 spans 13 residues. J gave up 1 base and V 6 bases, and 2 bases lay outside the gene matches. DNA of the CDR3: TGTGCCAGCAGAGGGACAGTTAACTATGGCTACACCTTC. This codes for CASRGTVNYGYTF.

The rearrangement links TRBV5-1 to TRBJ2-3; TRBD2 aligns across 11 bases. This CDR3 is 14 amino acids long. Germline-derived CDR1 and CDR2 are SGHRS and YFSETQ. The V gene end was trimmed by 2 bases and the J gene end by 5 bases; junction bases not matched to a gene: 1. As DNA, the CDR3 is TGCGCCAGCAGCTTTAGCGGGGGGGAAGATACGCAGTATTTT. This sequence encodes CASSFSGGEDTQYF.

In its sample, this clonotype was seen many times. Germline is not matched at one junction end, which may reflect a read error. This chain connects TRBV12-3 or TRBV12-4 to TRBJ1-1; D not resolved. The CDR3 totals 11 residues. The CDR3 DNA follows: TGCGCCAGCAGCTTGGGCACTGAAGCTTTCTTT. Translated: CASSLGTEAFF.

The rearrangement links TRBV4-3 to TRBJ2-1; 9 bases are a match to TRBD1. The CDR3 consists of 16 residues. The V and J ends lost 1 base and 8 bases, in that order; junction bases with no gene match: 9. Germline V gives CDR1 LGHNA, CDR2 YSLEER. The CDR3 reads CASSQAPGQGRDEQFF. The DNA of the CDR3 is TGCGCCAGCAGCCAAGCACCGGGACAGGGACGCGATGAGCAGTTCTTC.

This clonotype was detected a few times. This chain uses TRBV20-1 with TRBJ1-2; D ambiguous. The germline CDR1 and CDR2 sequences are DFQATT and SNEGSKA (reference sequence). The CDR3 has 17 residues. Trimming shortened V by 0 bases and J by 4 bases, and 21 bases separated the two germline ends. The CDR3 here is CSAREGSIPRPRYGYTF. In nucleotides, the CDR3 is TGCAGTGCTAGAGAGGGCAGTATCCCCCGACCCCGCTATGGCTACACCTTC.

This chain uses TRBV4-1 with TRBJ2-1; 9 bases are a match to TRBD2. CDR3 size: 16 residues. In germline, CDR1 is MGHRA, CDR2 YSYEKL. The ends lost 3 bases at V and 7 bases at J; junction bases unmatched: 10. CDR3 DNA sequence: TGCGCCAGCAGCCACCATAGCGGGGGAACGTGGAATGAGCAGTTCTTC. Its translation: CASSHHSGGTWNEQFF.